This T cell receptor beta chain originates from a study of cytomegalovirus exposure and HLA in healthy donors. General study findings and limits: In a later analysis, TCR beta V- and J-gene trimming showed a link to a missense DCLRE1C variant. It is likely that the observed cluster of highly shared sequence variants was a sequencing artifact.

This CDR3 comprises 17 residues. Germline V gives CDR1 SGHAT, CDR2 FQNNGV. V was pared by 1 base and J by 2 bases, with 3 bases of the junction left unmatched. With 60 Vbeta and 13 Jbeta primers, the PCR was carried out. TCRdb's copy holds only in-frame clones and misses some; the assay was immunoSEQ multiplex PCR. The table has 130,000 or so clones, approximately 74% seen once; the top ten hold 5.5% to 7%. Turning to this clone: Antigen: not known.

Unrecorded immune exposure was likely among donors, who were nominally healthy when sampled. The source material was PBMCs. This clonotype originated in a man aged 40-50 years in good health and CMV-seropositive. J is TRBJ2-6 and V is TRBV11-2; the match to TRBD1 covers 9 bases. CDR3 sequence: CASSLVTGGAGANVLTF. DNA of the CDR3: TGTGCCAGCAGCTTAGTGACAGGGGGTGCTGGGGCCAACGTCCTGACTTTC.